A selection of T cell receptor beta chains follows, all from one sample in a study of blood T cell repertoires in COVID-19. Method: immunoSEQ multiplex PCR; TCRdb's copy keeps in-frame clones and lacks some. The table lists around 300,000 clones, about 90% of them singletons. The sequenced material came from PBMCs or T cells enriched from blood (not recorded which). These receptors were taken from a woman aged 55-70 years who had recovered from COVID-19. Each CDR3 is given with its conserved first and last residue. D genes are given only for firm matches. Size is stated for part of the rows, as once, few or many counts, or as a class when the clone is expanded.

clone size: .; D gene: .; J gene: TRBJ2-3; V gene: TRBV6-5; CDR3 DNA: TGTGCCAGCAGTTACCCGCCGGGACAAAGCACAGATACGCAGTATTTT; CDR3 protein: CASSYPPGQSTDTQYF
clone size: .; D gene: .; J gene: TRBJ1-1; V gene: TRBV5-1; CDR3 DNA: TGCGCCAGCAGCTTGGACGGGGTCAATACTGAAGCTTTCTTT; CDR3 protein: CASSLDGVNTEAFF
clone size: .; D gene: .; J gene: TRBJ2-3; V gene: TRBV11-2; CDR3 DNA: TGTGCCAGCAGCTTAGTACTAGCATCAGATACGCAGTATTTT; CDR3 protein: CASSLVLASDTQYF
clone size: .; D gene: .; J gene: TRBJ2-5; V gene: TRBV14; CDR3 DNA: TGTGCCAGCAGCCAAGGAGGAGCGGGCGGCCAAGAGACCCAGTACTTC; CDR3 protein: CASSQGGAGGQETQYF
clone size: .; D gene: .; J gene: TRBJ2-2; V gene: TRBV6-5; CDR3 DNA: TGTGCCAGCAGTTTAACGGGACTCTTAAAGGGGGAGCTGTTTTTT; CDR3 protein: CASSLTGLLKGELFF
clone size: .; D gene: TRBD2; J gene: TRBJ2-3; V gene: TRBV24-1; CDR3 DNA: TGTGCCACCAGTGATCCCAGGCGGGAGGCAGATACGCAGTATTTT; CDR3 protein: CATSDPRREADTQYF
clone size: .; D gene: TRBD2; J gene: TRBJ2-5; V gene: TRBV4-1; CDR3 DNA: TGCGCCAGCAGCCAAGATTGGGCTAGCGGGCGGCAAGAGACCCAGTACTTC; CDR3 protein: CASSQDWASGRQETQYF
clone size: .; D gene: .; J gene: TRBJ1-1; V gene: TRBV30; CDR3 DNA: TGTGCCTGTGGTAGGAGCATGAACACTGAAGCTTTCTTT; CDR3 protein: CACGRSMNTEAFF
clone size: .; D gene: TRBD1; J gene: TRBJ1-1; V gene: TRBV19; CDR3 DNA: TGTGCCAGTAGTCCCCGGGACAGGCGACCATCCGGCACTGAAGCTTTCTTT; CDR3 protein: CASSPRDRRPSGTEAFF
clone size: .; D gene: TRBD1; J gene: TRBJ1-1; V gene: TRBV5-1; CDR3 DNA: TGCGCCAGCAGCGACACAGGGGTTGAAGCTTTCTTT; CDR3 protein: CASSDTGVEAFF
clone size: .; D gene: .; J gene: TRBJ1-3; V gene: TRBV6-5; CDR3 DNA: TGTGCCAGCAGATACGCTAACTCTGGAAACACCATATATTTT; CDR3 protein: CASRYANSGNTIYF
clone size: once; D gene: TRBD1; J gene: TRBJ1-6; V gene: TRBV7-3; CDR3 DNA: TGTGCCAGCAGCTTAGAGGGACAGGGAGGATCACCCCTCCACTTT; CDR3 protein: CASSLEGQGGSPLHF
clone size: .; D gene: .; J gene: TRBJ1-1; V gene: TRBV29-1; CDR3 DNA: TGCAGCGTTGAATTGGGGGGACCGAACACTGAAGCTTTCTTT; CDR3 protein: CSVELGGPNTEAFF
clone size: .; D gene: .; J gene: TRBJ1-1; V gene: TRBV9; CDR3 DNA: TGTGCCAGCAGCGCTGATACAGCCCCCATGAACACTGAAGCTTTCTTT; CDR3 protein: CASSADTAPMNTEAFF
clone size: .; D gene: .; J gene: TRBJ2-1; V gene: TRBV6-1; CDR3 DNA: TGTGCCAGCAGTGAAGCCTTGAGGGTCCAGCAGTTCTTC; CDR3 protein: CASSEALRVQQFF
clone size: .; D gene: .; J gene: TRBJ1-3; V gene: TRBV28; CDR3 DNA: TGTGCCAGCAGTTCACAGGGAAATAGGAACACCATATATTTT; CDR3 protein: CASSSQGNRNTIYF
clone size: .; D gene: .; J gene: TRBJ1-6; V gene: TRBV7-3; CDR3 DNA: TGTGCCAGCAGCTTAGAATTCCAGGGTTCGTCACCCCTCCACTTT; CDR3 protein: CASSLEFQGSSPLHF
clone size: .; D gene: .; J gene: TRBJ2-5; V gene: TRBV28; CDR3 DNA: TGTGCCGCAACCCGCGGGGATGGAGAGACCCAGTACTTC; CDR3 protein: CAATRGDGETQYF
clone size: .; D gene: .; J gene: TRBJ2-3; V gene: TRBV3-1/TRBV3-2; CDR3 DNA: TGTGCCACCAGGGATACGGGGAGAACAGATACGCAGTATTTT; CDR3 protein: CATRDTGRTDTQYF
clone size: .; D gene: .; J gene: TRBJ1-1; V gene: TRBV12-3/TRBV12-4; CDR3 DNA: TGTGCCAGCAGATCAAGGGAGACTGAAGCTTTCTTT; CDR3 protein: CASRSRETEAFF
clone size: .; D gene: TRBD1; J gene: TRBJ1-4; V gene: TRBV30; CDR3 DNA: TGTGCCTGGAGTGGACAGGGGGTGCGGAAACTGTTTTTT; CDR3 protein: CAWSGQGVRKLFF
clone size: .; D gene: TRBD1; J gene: TRBJ1-4; V gene: TRBV5-1; CDR3 DNA: TGCGCCAGCAGCTTGTCGACAGGGAATGAAAAACTGTTTTTT; CDR3 protein: CASSLSTGNEKLFF
clone size: .; D gene: .; J gene: TRBJ1-2; V gene: TRBV10-3; CDR3 DNA: TGTGCCATCAGTGAGCCGGGTCTGGGTGGCTACACCTTC; CDR3 protein: CAISEPGLGGYTF
clone size: .; D gene: .; J gene: TRBJ1-2; V gene: TRBV27; CDR3 DNA: TGTGCCACTAGGACTGAGCTCGGCGTCGATGGCTACACCTTC; CDR3 protein: CATRTELGVDGYTF
clone size: once; D gene: TRBD2; J gene: TRBJ2-1; V gene: TRBV7-2; CDR3 DNA: TGTGCCAGCAGCCCCCGGACTAGCGGGAGGTACAATGAGCAGTTCTTC; CDR3 protein: CASSPRTSGRYNEQFF
clone size: few; D gene: TRBD1; J gene: TRBJ1-2; V gene: TRBV27; CDR3 DNA: TGTGCCAGCAGTCCCTGGGACAGAAACTATGGCTACACCTTC; CDR3 protein: CASSPWDRNYGYTF
clone size: .; D gene: .; J gene: TRBJ1-1; V gene: TRBV28; CDR3 DNA: TGTGCCAGCAGCCGCAGTACAATGAACACTGAAGCTTTCTTT; CDR3 protein: CASSRSTMNTEAFF
clone size: once; D gene: TRBD1; J gene: TRBJ1-3; V gene: TRBV19; CDR3 DNA: TGTGCCAGTAACAGGGGGTATACTTCGGCTGGAAACACCATATATTTT; CDR3 protein: CASNRGYTSAGNTIYF
clone size: .; D gene: TRBD1; J gene: TRBJ1-4; V gene: TRBV4-1; CDR3 DNA: TGCGCCAGCAGCCAAGATCACGGACAGGGGACAACTAATGAAAAACTGTTTTTT; CDR3 protein: CASSQDHGQGTTNEKLFF
clone size: .; D gene: TRBD2; J gene: TRBJ2-7; V gene: TRBV11-3; CDR3 DNA: TGTGCCAGCAGCTCCGTGGGTTCGGGAGGATCCGAGCAGTACTTC; CDR3 protein: CASSSVGSGGSEQYF
clone size: once; D gene: TRBD1; J gene: TRBJ1-3; V gene: TRBV28; CDR3 DNA: TGTGCCAGCGGCCGGGGACAGGGTGGAAACACCATATATTTT; CDR3 protein: CASGRGQGGNTIYF
clone size: .; D gene: TRBD2; J gene: TRBJ2-1; V gene: TRBV20-1; CDR3 DNA: TGCAGTGCTAGTGCTAGCGGGGAACTTTATGAGCAGTTCTTC; CDR3 protein: CSASASGELYEQFF
clone size: .; D gene: TRBD2; J gene: TRBJ2-1; V gene: TRBV7-2; CDR3 DNA: TGTGCCAGCAGCTTAGTTGGGGCGGGAGTTTATTACAATGAGCAGTTCTTC; CDR3 protein: CASSLVGAGVYYNEQFF
clone size: .; D gene: .; J gene: TRBJ1-1; V gene: TRBV3-1/TRBV3-2; CDR3 DNA: TGTGCCAGCAGCCAAGTCCGGACTAGGAACACTGAAGCTTTCTTT; CDR3 protein: CASSQVRTRNTEAFF
clone size: .; D gene: TRBD1; J gene: TRBJ1-2; V gene: TRBV4-1; CDR3 DNA: TGCGCCAGCAGCCAAACAGGGGTCTATGGCTACACCTTC; CDR3 protein: CASSQTGVYGYTF
clone size: once; D gene: .; J gene: TRBJ2-7; V gene: TRBV5-1; CDR3 DNA: TGCGCCAGCAGAGTACAGGGGACTGATCTCTACGAGCAGTACTTC; CDR3 protein: CASRVQGTDLYEQYF
clone size: .; D gene: TRBD1; J gene: TRBJ2-1; V gene: TRBV9; CDR3 DNA: TGTGCCAGCAGCCCCGGGACAGAAAATGAGCAGTTCTTC; CDR3 protein: CASSPGTENEQFF